These 25 T cell receptor beta chains were sequenced from one sample in a study of blood T cell repertoires in COVID-19. The repertoire was sequenced with immunoSEQ multiplex PCR; TCRdb's copy has only in-frame clones and lacks some. The sample yields 50,000 to 60,000 clones, around nine tenths seen once. What was sequenced was peripheral blood. The receptors stem from a man aged 60-69 years with active COVID-19.

DNA of the CDR3: TGCGCCAGCAGCCAAGAGGGAGCGGGAGGGTATGAGCAGTACTTC. It yields the protein CASSQEGAGGYEQYF. The chain couples TRBV4-1 to TRBJ2-7; TRBD2 matches 10 bases. Germline CDR1 is MGHRA and CDR2 is YSYEKL. Germline trimming cut 0 bases from V and 7 bases from J; bases unmatched to any gene: 6. The CDR3 runs 15 residues.

At least ten counts were recorded for this clone. The gene calls are TRBV10-3 and TRBJ1-6; possibly TRBD1 for D (5 bases). The CDR3 is made up of 15 amino acids. CDR1 is ENHRY, CDR2 SYGVKD, per germline. Trimming left V 2 bases short and J 5 bases short, with 10 bases between. The CDR3 protein is CAISEPGLNNSPLHF. DNA of the CDR3: TGTGCCATCAGTGAGCCGGGACTCAATAATTCACCCCTCCACTTT.

The chain employs TRBV4-2 and TRBJ2-7; 9 bases are shared with TRBD2. The CDR3 contains 15 residues. Losses at the gene ends were 5 bases for V and 1 base for J; bases not matched to a gene: 6. Germline CDR1 reads LGHNA; CDR2 reads YNFKEQ. The chain's CDR3 is CASSSRLAESYEQYF. In nucleotides, the CDR3 is TGTGCCAGCAGCTCCCGACTAGCGGAGTCCTACGAGCAGTACTTC.

This chain joins TRBV4-1 and TRBJ2-5, with 9 nucleotides matching TRBD1. This CDR3 spans 15 amino acids. Trimming took 6 bases from V and 5 from J; bases not matched to a gene: 10. Germline V gene sequence: CDR1 MGHRA, CDR2 YSYEKL. Here the CDR3 DNA reads TGCGCCAGCAGTATCGTTCCCGGACAGGGGGAGACCCAGTACTTC. Translating it yields CASSIVPGQGETQYF.

The CDR3 nucleotides read TGTGCCAGCAGTGACTTACATCTAGCGGTCCACAATGAGCAGTTCTTC. This encodes CASSDLHLAVHNEQFF. V and J are TRBV6-4 and TRBJ2-1, with TRBD2 identical over 7 bases. CDR1 and CDR2 from the germline V gene are MRHNA and SNTAGT. The CDR3 spans 16 residues. With 1 base clipped from V and 5 bases from J, the junction kept 8 bases outside the gene matches.

V and J are TRBV7-9 and TRBJ2-7, with D perhaps TRBD1 (5 bases). From germline, CDR1 is SEHNR and CDR2 FQNEAQ (reference sequence). The CDR3 sequence is 13 residues long. V was clipped by 4 bases and J by 2 bases, with 9 bases between them. The CDR3 DNA follows: TGTGCCAGCAGCTCGAAGGGGCCCTACGAGCAGTACTTC. Its translation: CASSSKGPYEQYF. The whole variable domain, filled in from reference TRBV7-9 and TRBJ2-7, reads DTGVSQNPRHKITKRGQNVTFRCDPISEHNRLYWYRQTLGQGPEFLTYFQNEAQLEKSRLLSDRFSAERPKGSFSTLEIQRTEQGDSAMYLCASSSKGPYEQYFGPGTRLTVT.

This clone was seen only once. The gene calls are TRBV28 and TRBJ1-1, with D uncertain. The CDR3 spans 13 residues. The V gene lost 8 bases and the J gene lost 7 bases, with 17 bases spanning the gap. Germline lookup yields CDR1 MDHEN and CDR2 SYDVKM. Written as DNA, the CDR3 is TGTGCCAGCCTTCCTATTGGGAGGTTTGAAGCTTTCTTT. Its translation is CASLPIGRFEAFF.

The chain couples TRBV20-1 to TRBJ2-5, with 9 nucleotides matching TRBD2. With V trimmed by 3 bases and J by 5 bases, 16 bases remained unmatched. Germline V gene sequence: CDR1 DFQATT, CDR2 SNEGSKA (reference sequence). The CDR3 loop spans 17 amino acids. The CDR3 DNA is TGCAGTGCTAGTGTCTCGTGGCGGGAGGGTAGGGGGGAGACCCAGTACTTC. Translated: CSASVSWREGRGETQYF.

On this clone itself: A junction boundary mismatches the germline segment, possibly from a read error. The genes are TRBV13 and TRBJ2-2; 8 nucleotides line up with TRBD1. CDR1 is PRHDT, CDR2 FYEKMQ, per germline (reference sequence). CDR3 length: 17 amino acids. The CDR3: CASSLPDRGGRHRGAVF. Here the CDR3 DNA reads TGTGCCAGCAGCTTGCCTGACAGGGGTGGACGTCACCGGGGAGCTGTTTTT. Looking up the rest from reference TRBV13 and TRBJ2-2 gives the full variable domain: AAGVIQSPRHLIKEKRETATLKCYPIPRHDTVYWYQQGPGQDPQFLISFYEKMQSDKGSIPDRFSAQQFSDYHSELNMSSLELGDSALYFCASSLPDRGGRHRGAVFGEGSRLTVL.

The chain joins TRBV11-3 to TRBJ2-5; TRBD2 might be the D (6 bases). Germline-derived CDR1 and CDR2 are SGHNT and YENEEA. The CDR3 length is 14 residues. V lost 3 bases, J lost 5 bases, and 13 bases lay in between. The CDR3 coding sequence is TGTGCCAGCAGCTTTGGAGGGGTTCGTGAGACCCAGTACTTC. Translated, it gives CASSFGGVRETQYF.

The genes are TRBV7-8 and TRBJ2-2, with 8 bases lining up with TRBD1. Germline V gene sequence: CDR1 SGHVS, CDR2 FQNEAQ. J was trimmed by 5 bases and V by 2 bases; bases with no gene match: 7. This CDR3 comprises 16 residues. The CDR3 nucleotides read TGTGCCAGCAGCTTAAAGGGGACAGGTGGAACCGGGGAGCTGTTTTTT. Residues: CASSLKGTGGTGELFF.

This clone was counted once. The chain is built from TRBV12-5 and TRBJ1-5; 11 nucleotides agree with TRBD1. The CDR3 extends over 14 amino acids. V was clipped by 6 bases and J by 6 bases; unmatched bases: 4. In germline, CDR1 is LGHNT, CDR2 FRNRAP. The chain's CDR3 is CASGWDRGVQPQHF. CDR3 coding DNA: TGTGCTAGTGGCTGGGACAGGGGGGTTCAGCCCCAGCATTTT.

The chain has TRBV2 and TRBJ1-2, with 11 bases aligning to TRBD1. This CDR3 is built from 12 residues. Germline CDR1 SNHLY, CDR2 FYNNEI. The V segment lost 10 bases and the J segment 4 bases; nucleotides outside the gene matches: 2. CDR3 loop: CAIGTGGYGYTF. The CDR3 DNA is TGTGCCATCGGGACAGGGGGCTATGGCTACACCTTC.

This sequence joins TRBV3-1 (or the pseudogene TRBV3-2) and TRBJ2-5; 10 bases agree with TRBD2. Trimming removed 0 bases from V and 2 bases from J; junction bases left unmatched: 9. Germline-derived CDR1 and CDR2 are LGHDT and YNNKEL (reference sequence). The CDR3 extends over 18 amino acids. CDR3 nucleotide sequence: TGTGCCAGCAGCCAAGAGGGTGGGACTAGCGACCTACAAGAGACCCAGTACTTC. This sequence encodes CASSQEGGTSDLQETQYF.

The gene calls are TRBV11-2 and TRBJ2-7, with a weak D call TRBD2 (5 bases). Looked up from germline, CDR1 is SGHAT and CDR2 is FQNNGV. The CDR3 sequence is 15 residues long. V was clipped by 2 bases and J by 0 bases, with 11 bases between them. CDR3: CASSLTRPGSYEQYF. In DNA form, the CDR3 reads TGTGCCAGCAGCTTAACTAGGCCTGGCTCCTACGAGCAGTACTTC. The full variable domain, its missing parts supplied by reference TRBV11-2 and TRBJ2-7, is EAGVAQSPRYKIIEKRQSVAFWCNPISGHATLYWYQQILGQGPKLLIQFQNNGVVDDSQLPKDRFSAERLKGVDSTLKIQPAKLEDSAVYLCASSLTRPGSYEQYFGPGTRLTVT.

This clone has just a few counts. The chain is built from TRBV3-1 (or the pseudogene TRBV3-2) and TRBJ1-4, with 7 positions matching TRBD1. The CDR3 runs 14 residues. The J segment lost 8 bases and the V segment lost 3 bases, leaving 6 bases of the junction unmatched. The germline V gene encodes CDR1 LGHDT and CDR2 YNNKEL (reference sequence). The CDR3 DNA sequence: TGTGCCAGCAGCCAGACAGGGAATTACGAAAAACTGTTTTTT. It encodes CASSQTGNYEKLFF.

The chain combines TRBV5-1 with TRBJ2-2; 10 nucleotides line up with TRBD2. Per germline, CDR1 SGHRS and CDR2 YFSETQ. The CDR3 is 15 amino acids. V lost 5 bases, J lost 0 bases, and 1 base stayed unmatched. The CDR3 loop is CASRLAGSNTGELFF. The CDR3 nucleotides read TGCGCCAGCAGACTAGCGGGATCGAACACCGGGGAGCTGTTTTTT.

This clone has a handful of counts. The rearrangement links TRBV2 to TRBJ1-6, with 10 bases that match TRBD1. The CDR3 extends over 15 amino acids. Trimming removed 6 bases from V and 11 bases from J; junction bases left unmatched: 10. Per germline, CDR1 SNHLY and CDR2 FYNNEI. CDR3 bases: TGTGCCAGCAGGGCCCCGGGACAGGGGACGGCACCCCTCCACTTT. It translates to CASRAPGQGTAPLHF.

V usage is TRBV19 and J usage is TRBJ1-5; tentative D call: TRBD1 (5 bases). Per germline, CDR1 LNHDA and CDR2 SQIVND (reference sequence). With 5 bases removed from V and 1 base from J, the gap between germline ends came to 15 bases. The CDR3 covers 16 residues. CDR3 in amino acids: CASSRFGGASNQPQHF. As DNA, the CDR3 is TGTGCCAGTAGTCGGTTTGGTGGGGCGAGCAATCAGCCCCAGCATTTT.

The CDR3 DNA sequence: TGTGCCAGCAGGGGTTCCCGGGAGGTGCAAGAGACCCAGTACTTC. It translates to CASRGSREVQETQYF. The rearrangement links TRBV2 to TRBJ2-5, with TRBD2 matching 7 bases. V shed 6 bases and J 2 bases; nucleotides not matched to a gene: 9. From germline, CDR1 is SNHLY and CDR2 FYNNEI. The CDR3 totals 15 residues.

The genes are TRBV14 and TRBJ2-3, with TRBD2 matching over 16 bases. The CDR3 contains 18 residues. J gave up 2 bases and V 4 bases, and 6 bases lay outside the gene matches. CDR1 SGHDN and CDR2 FVKESK come from the germline V gene. The CDR3 DNA reads as TGTGCCAGCAGCCTGGGACTAGCGGGAGGGCCGATCACAGATACGCAGTATTTT. Amino acids: CASSLGLAGGPITDTQYF.

The chain links TRBV10-3 to TRBJ2-7; perhaps TRBD1 as D (6 bases). Trimming took off 2 bases at V and 2 bases at J, with 19 bases between the two ends. This CDR3 has 17 amino acids. Germline-derived CDR1 and CDR2 are ENHRY and SYGVKD. CDR3 sequence (DNA): TGTGCCATCAGTGAGAGAAAGATGAGGGGGTTCACCTACGAGCAGTACTTC. The encoded protein is CAISERKMRGFTYEQYF.

The rearrangement uses TRBV10-1 and TRBJ1-1; 7 bases are shared with TRBD1. Germline CDR1 and CDR2: WNHNN and SYGVQD (reference sequence). J gave up 1 base and V 2 bases, and 13 bases lay outside the gene matches. The CDR3 contains 18 residues. Written as DNA, the CDR3 is TGCGCCAGCAGTGAGGCGCTCCAAACAGGGGATCGGAACACTGAAGCTTTCTTT. Protein sequence: CASSEALQTGDRNTEAFF.

In DNA form, the CDR3 reads TGTGCCTGGAGACTAGCGGGAGGGCTGGCTGAGACCCAGTACTTC. Protein sequence: CAWRLAGGLAETQYF. This chain connects TRBV30 to TRBJ2-5; 13 bases match TRBD2. Germline-derived CDR1 and CDR2 are GTSNPN and SVGIG (reference sequence). The CDR3 runs 15 residues. With V trimmed by 3 bases and J by 5 bases, 6 bases remained unmatched.

A single count supports this clone. The gene calls are TRBV10-3 and TRBJ2-7, with a possible D match to TRBD1 (5 bases). CDR1 and CDR2 (germline): ENHRY, SYGVKD. This CDR3 is 13 amino acids long. V gave up 8 bases and J gave up 2 bases, with 13 bases separating them. The CDR3 DNA follows: TGTGCCATCCGCCCCCAGGGCGCCTACGAGCAGTACTTC. This translates into CAIRPQGAYEQYF.